This entry concerns a single T cell receptor (beta chain). This clone's antigen is unknown. Base qualities are missing; no much larger clone stands one base away. The immunoSEQ Assay, a bias-controlled multiplex PCR, was used to amplify TCRbeta CDR3 regions from genomic DNA. On the authors' methods: The number of nucleated cells in each sample was estimated by amplification of reference gene primers within the assay. To quantify the absolute abundance of each unique TCRbeta CDR3 rearrangement, sequence reads were collapsed and filtered. For each sample, productive Simpson clonality was calculated as the square root of Simpson's diversity index across productive rearrangements. Drawn from immuneACCESS, this table holds only the in-frame rearrangements with V and J called that TCRdb kept. Clones are partly lost; checked studies trace under half to an unresolved V gene and leave the rest unexplained. The V and J calls and clone size are taken from that table; D and trimming were inferred from the DNA. This sample lists under 250,000 clones; about 83% were detected once. The ten largest clones represent 3% to 4% of the sample.

In the prospective study, participants were about 18 to 95 years old, resided in fewer than 25 geographic areas of the United States, and were enrolled through a virtual design. In the prospective study, cohorts were assigned on the basis of participant-reported clinical history obtained from a screening survey and a study questionnaire. Exposed participants had been in contact, within 2 weeks of entering the study, with a person who had a PCR-confirmed or clinician-diagnosed case of COVID-19. In the prospective study, mobile phlebotomists collected whole blood, serum and a nasopharyngeal or oropharyngeal swab from each participant. Prospective study participants could optionally give additional blood draws and questionnaires over an approximately two-month period. Prospective study blood samples were shipped either frozen or at room temperature before DNA extraction. This sample was taken from a study of blood T cell repertoires in COVID-19 (dated by TCRdb to about 2020). In the study overall: The collaborator samples originated in the United States, Italy and Spain and spanned the acute and convalescent phases of COVID-19. Deeply sampled blood TCRbeta repertoires from subjects exposed to, actively infected with, or recovered from COVID-19 were included in the dataset. Where HLA class I and class II types were available, the types were taken from metadata supplied by the sample provider, not from assay-based typing. Samples came from the ongoing ImmuneRACE study (first 160 participants) plus 1,254 subjects from 6 global collaborators. Nearly every sample came with metadata listing a de-identified subject ID, COVID-19 status, age in years and sex. The prospective study material was composed of cDNA or gDNA derived from T cells, B-cell-depleted T cells, or PBMCs. The repertoires were released in a freely available public database meant as a resource for research on the immune response to SARS-CoV-2.

Overall study results and their limits: The amount of clinical and demographic metadata varied by source and participant and was provided uncurated.

V lost 2 bases and J lost 3 bases; the stretch between them is 7 bases long. Spanning cysteine to phenylalanine, the CDR3 consists of 13 amino acids. The read is trimmed to its CDR3 DNA, 39 bases read in frame from base 1. Per the germline V gene, KGHSH is the CDR1 and LQKENI is the CDR2. The chain employs TRBV18 and TRBJ1-1, with the D gene call left open. The sequencing sample was made of PBMCs or T cells enriched from blood (not recorded which). This sequence was found in a woman aged 40 to 50 who had been exposed to COVID-19. The sequenced DNA: TGTGCCAGCTCACCAGTTTCGGACACTGAAGCTTTCTTT. It encodes CASSPVSDTEAFF. Full variable domain (CDR3 extended with the reference TRBV18 and TRBJ1-1 proteins): NAGVMQNPRHLVRRRGQEARLRCSPMKGHSHVYWYRQLPEEGLKFMVYLQKENIIDESGMPKERFSAEFPKEGPSILRIQQVVRGDSAAYFCASSPVSDTEAFFGQGTRLTVV.